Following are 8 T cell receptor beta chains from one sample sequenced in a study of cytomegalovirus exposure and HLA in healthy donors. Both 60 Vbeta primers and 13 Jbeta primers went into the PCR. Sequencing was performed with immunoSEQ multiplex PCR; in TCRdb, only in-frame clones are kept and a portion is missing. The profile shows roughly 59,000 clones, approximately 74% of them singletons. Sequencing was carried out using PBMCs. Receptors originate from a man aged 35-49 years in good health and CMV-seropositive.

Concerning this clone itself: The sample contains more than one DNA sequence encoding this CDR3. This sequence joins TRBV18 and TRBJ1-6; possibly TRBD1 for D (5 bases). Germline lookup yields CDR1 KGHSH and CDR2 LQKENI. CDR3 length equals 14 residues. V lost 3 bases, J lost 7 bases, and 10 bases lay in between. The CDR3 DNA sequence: TGTGCCAGCTCACCTCCGACAGACAATTCACCCCTCCACTTT. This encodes CASSPPTDNSPLHF.

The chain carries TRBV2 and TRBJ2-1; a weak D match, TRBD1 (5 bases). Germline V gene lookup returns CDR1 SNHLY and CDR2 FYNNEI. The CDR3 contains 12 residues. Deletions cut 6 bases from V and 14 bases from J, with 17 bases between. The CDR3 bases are TGTGCCAGCAGAGCAAGGGGATCTGGGGAGTTCTTC. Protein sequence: CASRARGSGEFF.

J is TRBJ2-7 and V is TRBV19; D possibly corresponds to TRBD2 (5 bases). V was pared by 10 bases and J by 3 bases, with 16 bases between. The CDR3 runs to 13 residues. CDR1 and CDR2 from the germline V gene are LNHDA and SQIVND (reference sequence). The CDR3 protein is CATGENIRYEQYF. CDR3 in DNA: TGTGCCACCGGGGAGAACATTCGCTACGAGCAGTACTTC.

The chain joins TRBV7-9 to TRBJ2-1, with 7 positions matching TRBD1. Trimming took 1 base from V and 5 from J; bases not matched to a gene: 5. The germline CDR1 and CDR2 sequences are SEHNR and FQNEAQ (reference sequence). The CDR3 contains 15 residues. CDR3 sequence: CASSLGQGVHNEQFF. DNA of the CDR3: TGTGCCAGCAGCTTAGGGCAGGGGGTCCACAATGAGCAGTTCTTC.

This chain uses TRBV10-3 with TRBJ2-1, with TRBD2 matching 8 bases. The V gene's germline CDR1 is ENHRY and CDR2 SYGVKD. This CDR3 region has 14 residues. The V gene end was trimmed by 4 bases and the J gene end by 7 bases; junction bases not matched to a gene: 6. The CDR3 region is CAISVAGSRNEQFF. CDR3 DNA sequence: TGTGCCATCAGTGTAGCGGGGAGCCGAAATGAGCAGTTCTTC.

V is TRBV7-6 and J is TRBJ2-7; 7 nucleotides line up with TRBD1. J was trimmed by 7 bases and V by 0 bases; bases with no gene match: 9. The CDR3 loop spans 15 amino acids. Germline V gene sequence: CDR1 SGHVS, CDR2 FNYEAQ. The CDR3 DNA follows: TGTGCCAGCAGCTTAGCGGGGACAGCTACCCAGGAGCAGTACTTC. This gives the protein CASSLAGTATQEQYF.

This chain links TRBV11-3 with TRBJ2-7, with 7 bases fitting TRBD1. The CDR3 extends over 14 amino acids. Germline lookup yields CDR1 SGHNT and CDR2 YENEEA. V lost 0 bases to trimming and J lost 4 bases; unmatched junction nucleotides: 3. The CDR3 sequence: CASSLDPQGYEQYF. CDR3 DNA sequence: TGTGCCAGCAGCTTAGATCCACAGGGGTACGAGCAGTACTTC.

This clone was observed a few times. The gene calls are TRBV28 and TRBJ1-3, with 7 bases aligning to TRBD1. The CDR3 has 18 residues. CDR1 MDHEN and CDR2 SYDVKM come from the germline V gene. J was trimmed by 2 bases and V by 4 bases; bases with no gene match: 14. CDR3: CASSSTQGQWATGNTIYF. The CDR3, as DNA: TGTGCCAGCAGTTCTACCCAGGGACAGTGGGCTACTGGAAACACCATATATTTT.